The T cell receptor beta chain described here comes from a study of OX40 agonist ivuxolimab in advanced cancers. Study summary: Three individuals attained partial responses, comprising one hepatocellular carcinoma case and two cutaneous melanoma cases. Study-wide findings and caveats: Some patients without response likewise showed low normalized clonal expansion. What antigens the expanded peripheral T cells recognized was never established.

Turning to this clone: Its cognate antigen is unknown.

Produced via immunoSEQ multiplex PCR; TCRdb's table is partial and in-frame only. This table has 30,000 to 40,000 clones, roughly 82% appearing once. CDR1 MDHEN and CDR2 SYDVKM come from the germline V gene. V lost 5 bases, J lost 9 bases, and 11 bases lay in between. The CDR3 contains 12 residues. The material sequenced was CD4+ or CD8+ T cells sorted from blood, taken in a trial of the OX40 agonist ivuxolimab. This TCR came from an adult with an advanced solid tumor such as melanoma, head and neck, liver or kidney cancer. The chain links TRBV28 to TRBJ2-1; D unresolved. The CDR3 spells CASSRSIREQFF. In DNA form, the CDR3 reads TGTGCCAGCAGTCGATCGATCCGTGAGCAGTTCTTC. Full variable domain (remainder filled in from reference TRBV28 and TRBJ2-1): DVKVTQSSRYLVKRTGEKVFLECVQDMDHENMFWYRQDPGLGLRLIYFSYDVKMKEKGDIPEGYSVSREKKERFSLILESASTNQTSMYLCASSRSIREQFFGPGTRLTVL.